This is a list of T cell receptor beta chains from one sample in a study of shared clonotypes between healthy human individuals. Profiling relied on immunoSEQ multiplex PCR, and the TCRdb table lists in-frame clones only, not all of them. The repertoire includes 650,000 to 800,000 clones, over 55% of them detected once, and under 2% sits in the top ten. Sequenced sample: memory CD4+ T cells sorted from blood. The receptor set was obtained from a woman younger than 45 in good health. CDR3s include the opening cysteine and the closing phenylalanine or tryptophan. The order of the fields is J gene, D gene, V gene, clone size, CDR3 DNA, CDR3 protein. The D gene is left open where the match is weak. Expanded clones get a size class; other rows say once, few or many, or leave the size out.

j_call: TRBJ1-2
d_call: .
v_call: TRBV11-3
clone_size: .
cdr3_nt: TGTGCCAGCAGCCCCCAGACCGGGGACGGGGGCTACACCTTC
cdr3_aa: CASSPQTGDGGYTF

j_call: TRBJ2-6
d_call: .
v_call: TRBV19
clone_size: .
cdr3_nt: TGTGCCAGTAGGGAGACAGGTCCGGGAGGGGCCAACGTCCTGACTTTC
cdr3_aa: CASRETGPGGANVLTF

j_call: TRBJ1-5
d_call: .
v_call: TRBV2
clone_size: .
cdr3_nt: TGTGCCAGCAGGCGTGGGGACAATCAGCCCCAGCATTTT
cdr3_aa: CASRRGDNQPQHF

j_call: TRBJ2-1
d_call: TRBD2
v_call: TRBV19
clone_size: .
cdr3_nt: TGTGCCAGTACTCAAAACCCCGGGACTACTTACAATGAGCAGTTCTTC
cdr3_aa: CASTQNPGTTYNEQFF

j_call: TRBJ1-4
d_call: .
v_call: TRBV19
clone_size: .
cdr3_nt: TGTGCCAGTAGTAACCGCCGGGACAACCTTGAAAAACTGTTTTTT
cdr3_aa: CASSNRRDNLEKLFF

j_call: TRBJ2-7
d_call: TRBD2
v_call: TRBV2
clone_size: few
cdr3_nt: TGTGCCAGCAGTCCCTGGACTAGCGGCCTCTACGAGCAGTACTTC
cdr3_aa: CASSPWTSGLYEQYF

j_call: TRBJ2-7
d_call: .
v_call: TRBV5-1
clone_size: .
cdr3_nt: TGCGCCAGCAGCTTAGATCCGACAGCCACTAAATACGAGCAGTACTTC
cdr3_aa: CASSLDPTATKYEQYF

j_call: TRBJ1-1
d_call: .
v_call: TRBV28
clone_size: .
cdr3_nt: TGTGCCAGCAGTAACCCTATCTCCCCCTTCACAGGGAAAGAAGCTTTCTTT
cdr3_aa: CASSNPISPFTGKEAFF

j_call: TRBJ2-1
d_call: .
v_call: TRBV7-8
clone_size: .
cdr3_nt: TGTGCCAGCACTTACTCAGGAGGGGCTTCGGCCAATGAGCAGTTCTTC
cdr3_aa: CASTYSGGASANEQFF

j_call: TRBJ2-7
d_call: .
v_call: TRBV21-1
clone_size: .
cdr3_nt: TGTGCCAGAGGGACAGGGTCTATTGAGTACTTC
cdr3_aa: CARGTGSIEYF

j_call: TRBJ1-1
d_call: TRBD1
v_call: TRBV19
clone_size: .
cdr3_nt: TGTGCCAGTAGTGCCCTTCGGGGGCAGGGGGGCACTGAAGCTTTCTTT
cdr3_aa: CASSALRGQGGTEAFF

j_call: TRBJ2-7
d_call: .
v_call: TRBV14
clone_size: few
cdr3_nt: TGTGCCAGCAGCCAACTTGACGGCGCCGGGCAGTACTTC
cdr3_aa: CASSQLDGAGQYF

j_call: TRBJ2-7
d_call: TRBD2
v_call: TRBV14
clone_size: once
cdr3_nt: TGTGCCAGCAGACGCAATAGCGGGTCAAGCTACGAGCAGTACTTC
cdr3_aa: CASRRNSGSSYEQYF

j_call: TRBJ2-7
d_call: .
v_call: TRBV21-1
clone_size: .
cdr3_nt: TGTGCCAGCACGAGACAGGCCCACAGGGAGCAGTACTTC
cdr3_aa: CASTRQAHREQYF

j_call: TRBJ1-5
d_call: .
v_call: TRBV11-2
clone_size: .
cdr3_nt: TGTGCCAGCAGCTTTCAAGGGGGGCAGCCCCAGCATTTT
cdr3_aa: CASSFQGGQPQHF

j_call: TRBJ1-6
d_call: .
v_call: TRBV6-4
clone_size: .
cdr3_nt: TGTGCCAGCCCCCGCGCAGGCAGTTCACCCCTCCACTTT
cdr3_aa: CASPRAGSSPLHF

j_call: TRBJ1-2
d_call: TRBD1
v_call: TRBV6-1
clone_size: .
cdr3_nt: TGTGCCAGCAGTGCCGACAGGGCCCGCGGCTACACCTTC
cdr3_aa: CASSADRARGYTF

j_call: TRBJ2-7
d_call: .
v_call: TRBV18
clone_size: .
cdr3_nt: TGTGCCAGCACCTGGAACAGAGCCTACGAGCAGTACTTC
cdr3_aa: CASTWNRAYEQYF

j_call: TRBJ2-1
d_call: .
v_call: TRBV5-1
clone_size: .
cdr3_nt: TGCGCCAGCAGCTGGGACTACAATGAGCAGTTCTTC
cdr3_aa: CASSWDYNEQFF

j_call: TRBJ2-1
d_call: .
v_call: TRBV5-1
clone_size: .
cdr3_nt: TGCGCCAGCAGCTTGTCGTCGGCAGACTACAATGAGCAGTTCTTC
cdr3_aa: CASSLSSADYNEQFF

j_call: TRBJ2-3
d_call: TRBD2
v_call: TRBV5-1
clone_size: few
cdr3_nt: TGCGCCAGCAGCTTGACTAGCGGGGTAAACACAGATACGCAGTATTTT
cdr3_aa: CASSLTSGVNTDTQYF

j_call: TRBJ2-7
d_call: .
v_call: TRBV27
clone_size: .
cdr3_nt: TGTGCCAGCAGTAGCGGGCAGGGACGCGAGCAGTACTTC
cdr3_aa: CASSSGQGREQYF

j_call: TRBJ2-3
d_call: .
v_call: TRBV11-3
clone_size: .
cdr3_nt: TGTGCCAGCAGCGGGGAGAGCGTGGCAGATACGCAGTATTTT
cdr3_aa: CASSGESVADTQYF

j_call: TRBJ1-1
d_call: TRBD1
v_call: TRBV5-1
clone_size: once
cdr3_nt: TGCGCCAGCAGCCCCGGACAGGGGAGGAACACTGAAGCTTTCTTT
cdr3_aa: CASSPGQGRNTEAFF

j_call: TRBJ2-7
d_call: TRBD2
v_call: TRBV4-1
clone_size: many
cdr3_nt: TGCGCCAGCAGCCAAGAGAAGGGACTAGCGGGATACTCCGAGCAGTACTTC
cdr3_aa: CASSQEKGLAGYSEQYF

j_call: TRBJ2-1
d_call: .
v_call: TRBV9
clone_size: .
cdr3_nt: TGTGCCAGCAGCGCTTCGCCTCCTCTGAACGAGCAGTTCTTC
cdr3_aa: CASSASPPLNEQFF

j_call: TRBJ2-7
d_call: .
v_call: TRBV5-1
clone_size: .
cdr3_nt: TGCGCCAGCAGCTGGGAGGGGGTAAGCTCGTCCTACGAGCAGTACTTC
cdr3_aa: CASSWEGVSSSYEQYF

j_call: TRBJ1-4
d_call: .
v_call: TRBV11-1
clone_size: .
cdr3_nt: TGTGCCAGCAGCCTTACCAGAACTAATGAAAAACTGTTTTTT
cdr3_aa: CASSLTRTNEKLFF

j_call: TRBJ1-1
d_call: .
v_call: TRBV28
clone_size: .
cdr3_nt: TGTGCCAGCAGTTTAGGTTGGCAGAACACTGAAGCTTTCTTT
cdr3_aa: CASSLGWQNTEAFF

j_call: TRBJ2-7
d_call: .
v_call: TRBV19
clone_size: few
cdr3_nt: TGTGCCAGTAGCATCAGGAGGTCGGGATACGAGCAGTACTTC
cdr3_aa: CASSIRRSGYEQYF